The source of this T cell receptor beta chain is a study of blood T cells in healthy people across ages. Study-level results: Observed TCR beta diversity showed a strong correlation with the percentage of naive T cells as measured by flow cytometry. Using unsorted PBMCs precluded a conclusive naive versus antigen-experienced comparison.

The draw of peripheral blood yielded approximately 10 milliliters from each donor. CDR3 size: 15 residues. Trimming took off 7 bases at V and 1 base at J, with 15 bases between the two ends. Germline values: CDR1 SNHLY, CDR2 FYNNEI. Primed by a sample-barcoded 5' primer and a J-beta primer mix, a second PCR proceeded for roughly 7 to 11 cycles. TCRdb redid the calling of the 5' RACE reads with MiXCR, one entry per CDR3 protein. Among around 990,000 distinct CDR3 sequences listed, 35% to 40% were seen once. There are a few counts of this clonotype. Its cognate antigen is unknown. Input material: blood. This receptor was obtained from a man between 18 and 35 years old in good health. V usage is TRBV2 and J usage is TRBJ2-3; D ambiguous. CDR3 protein: CASTLETTRTDTQYF. The DNA for the CDR3 is TGTGCCAGCACGTTGGAAACAACCCGCACAGATACGCAGTATTTT.